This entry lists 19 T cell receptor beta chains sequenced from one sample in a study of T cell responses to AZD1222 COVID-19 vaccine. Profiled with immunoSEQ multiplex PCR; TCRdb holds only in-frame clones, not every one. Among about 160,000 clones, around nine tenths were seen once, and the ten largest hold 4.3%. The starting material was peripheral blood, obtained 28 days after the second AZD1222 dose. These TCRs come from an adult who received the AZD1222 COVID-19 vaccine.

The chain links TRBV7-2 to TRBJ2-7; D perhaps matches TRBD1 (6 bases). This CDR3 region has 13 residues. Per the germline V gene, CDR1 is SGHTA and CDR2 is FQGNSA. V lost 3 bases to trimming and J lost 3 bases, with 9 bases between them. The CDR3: CASSLQGFYEQYF. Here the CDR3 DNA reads TGTGCCAGCAGCTTGCAGGGGTTCTACGAGCAGTACTTC.

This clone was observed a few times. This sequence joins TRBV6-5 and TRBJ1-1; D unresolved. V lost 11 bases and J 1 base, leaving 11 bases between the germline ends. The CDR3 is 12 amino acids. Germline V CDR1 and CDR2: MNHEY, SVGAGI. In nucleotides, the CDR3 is TGTGCCTCGCAGCTTGGGAACACTGAAGCTTTCTTT. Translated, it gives CASQLGNTEAFF.

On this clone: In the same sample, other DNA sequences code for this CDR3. CDR3 bases: TGTGCCAGCAGCTTAGGGGGGTCTGGAAACACCATATATTTT. Protein product: CASSLGGSGNTIYF. The chain carries TRBV7-2 and TRBJ1-3, with a possible D match to TRBD1 (5 bases). Germline V gives CDR1 SGHTA, CDR2 FQGNSA. The CDR3 length is 14 residues. Deletions cut 1 base from V and 1 base from J, with 5 bases between.

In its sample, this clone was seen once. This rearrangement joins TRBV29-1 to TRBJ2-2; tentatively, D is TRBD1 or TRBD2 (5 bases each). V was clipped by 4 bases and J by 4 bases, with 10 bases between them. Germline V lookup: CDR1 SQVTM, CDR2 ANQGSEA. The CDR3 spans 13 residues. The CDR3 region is CSVGGLGTGELFF. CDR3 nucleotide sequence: TGCAGCGTTGGGGGGTTAGGCACCGGGGAGCTGTTTTTT.

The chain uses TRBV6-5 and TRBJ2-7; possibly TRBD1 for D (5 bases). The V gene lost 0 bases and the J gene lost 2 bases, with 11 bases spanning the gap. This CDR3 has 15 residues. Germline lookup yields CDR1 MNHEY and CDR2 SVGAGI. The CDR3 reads CASSYSPPGTYEQYF. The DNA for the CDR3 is TGTGCCAGCAGTTACTCCCCTCCAGGGACCTACGAGCAGTACTTC.

The CDR3 loop is CASSLWGLLEETQYF. CDR3 nucleotide sequence: TGTGCCAGCAGCTTGTGGGGGCTTTTGGAAGAGACCCAGTACTTC. The chain carries TRBV5-8 and TRBJ2-5; D possibly corresponds to TRBD1 (6 bases). This CDR3 is built from 15 residues. Germline CDR1 is SGHTS and CDR2 is YDEGEE. The ends were cut back, 1 base at V and 3 bases at J, with 13 bases in the middle.

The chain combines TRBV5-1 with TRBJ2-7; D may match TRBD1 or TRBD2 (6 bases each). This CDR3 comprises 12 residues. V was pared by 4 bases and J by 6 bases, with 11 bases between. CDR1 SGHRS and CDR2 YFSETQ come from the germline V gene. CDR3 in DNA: TGCGCCAGCAGCGTTAAGGGGGGCGAGCAGTACTTC. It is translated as CASSVKGGEQYF. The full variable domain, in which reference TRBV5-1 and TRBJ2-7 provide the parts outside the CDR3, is KAGVTQTPRYLIKTRGQQVTLSCSPISGHRSVSWYQQTPGQGLQFLFEYFSETQRNKGNFPGRFSGRQFSNSRSEMNVSTLELGDSALYLCASSVKGGEQYFGPGTRLTVT.

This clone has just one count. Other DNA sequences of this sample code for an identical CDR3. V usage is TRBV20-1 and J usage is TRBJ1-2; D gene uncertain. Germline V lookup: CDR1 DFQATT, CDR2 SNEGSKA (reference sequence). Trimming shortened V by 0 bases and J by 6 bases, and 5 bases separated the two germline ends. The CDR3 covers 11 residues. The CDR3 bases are TGCAGTGCTAGAGATTTGGATGGCTACACCTTC. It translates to CSARDLDGYTF.

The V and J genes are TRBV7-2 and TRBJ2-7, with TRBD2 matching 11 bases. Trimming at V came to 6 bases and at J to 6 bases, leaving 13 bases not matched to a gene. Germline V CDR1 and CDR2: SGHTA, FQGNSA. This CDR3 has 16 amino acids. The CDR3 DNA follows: TGTGCCAGCAGGCTAATGAGTAGCGGGGGGGCTAGCGAGCAGTACTTC. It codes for CASRLMSSGGASEQYF.

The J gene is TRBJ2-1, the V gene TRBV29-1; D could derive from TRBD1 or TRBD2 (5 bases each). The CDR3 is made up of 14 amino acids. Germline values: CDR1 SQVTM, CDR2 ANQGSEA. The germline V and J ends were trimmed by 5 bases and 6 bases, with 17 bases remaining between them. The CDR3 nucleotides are TGCAGCGTTAATACCGGGACCACCGGCAATGAGCAGTTCTTC. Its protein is CSVNTGTTGNEQFF.

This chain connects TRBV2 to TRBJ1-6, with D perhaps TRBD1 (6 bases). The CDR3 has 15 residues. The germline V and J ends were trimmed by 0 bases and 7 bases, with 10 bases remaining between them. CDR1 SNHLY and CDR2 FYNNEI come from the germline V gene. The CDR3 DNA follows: TGTGCCAGCAGTGAAGCCTACGGACAGAATTCACCCCTCCACTTT. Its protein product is CASSEAYGQNSPLHF.

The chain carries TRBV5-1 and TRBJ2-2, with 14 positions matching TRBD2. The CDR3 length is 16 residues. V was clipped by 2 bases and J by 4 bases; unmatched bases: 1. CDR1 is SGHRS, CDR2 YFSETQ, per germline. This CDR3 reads CASSFGTSGGTGELFF. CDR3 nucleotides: TGCGCCAGCAGCTTCGGGACTAGCGGGGGCACCGGGGAGCTGTTTTTT.

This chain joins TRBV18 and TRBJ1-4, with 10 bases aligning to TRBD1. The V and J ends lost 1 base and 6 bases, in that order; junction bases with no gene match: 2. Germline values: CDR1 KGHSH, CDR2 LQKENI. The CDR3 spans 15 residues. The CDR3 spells CASSPLGTGDEKLFF. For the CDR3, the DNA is TGTGCCAGCTCACCACTAGGGACAGGGGATGAAAAACTGTTTTTT.

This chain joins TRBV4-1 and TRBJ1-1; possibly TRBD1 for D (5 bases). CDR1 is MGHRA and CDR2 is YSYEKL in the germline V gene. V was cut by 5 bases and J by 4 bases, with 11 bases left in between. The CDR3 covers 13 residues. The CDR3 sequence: CASSYGGVTEAFF. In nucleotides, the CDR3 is TGCGCCAGCAGCTACGGGGGTGTCACTGAAGCTTTCTTT.

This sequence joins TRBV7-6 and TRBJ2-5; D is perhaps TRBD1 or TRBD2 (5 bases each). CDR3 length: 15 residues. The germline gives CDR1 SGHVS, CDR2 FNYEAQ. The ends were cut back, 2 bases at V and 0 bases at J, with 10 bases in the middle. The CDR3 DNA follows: TGTGCCAGCAGCTTATCTTGGGGGAACCAAGAGACCCAGTACTTC. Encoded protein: CASSLSWGNQETQYF.

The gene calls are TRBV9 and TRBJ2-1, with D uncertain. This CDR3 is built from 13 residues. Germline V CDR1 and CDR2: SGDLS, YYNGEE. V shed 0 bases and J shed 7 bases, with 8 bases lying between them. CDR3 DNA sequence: TGTGCCAGCAGCGTAGCTAGGAGTAATGAGCAGTTCTTC. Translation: CASSVARSNEQFF.

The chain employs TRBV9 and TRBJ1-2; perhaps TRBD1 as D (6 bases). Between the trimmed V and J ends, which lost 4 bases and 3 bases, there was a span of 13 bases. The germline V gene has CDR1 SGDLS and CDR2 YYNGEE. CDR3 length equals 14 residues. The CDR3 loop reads CASSPTGLHYGYTF. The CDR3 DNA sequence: TGTGCCAGCAGCCCAACAGGGTTACACTATGGCTACACCTTC. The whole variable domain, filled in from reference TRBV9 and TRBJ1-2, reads DSGVTQTPKHLITATGQRVTLRCSPRSGDLSVYWYQQSLDQGLQFLIQYYNGEERAKGNILERFSAQQFPDLHSELNLSSLELGDSALYFCASSPTGLHYGYTFGSGTRLTVV.

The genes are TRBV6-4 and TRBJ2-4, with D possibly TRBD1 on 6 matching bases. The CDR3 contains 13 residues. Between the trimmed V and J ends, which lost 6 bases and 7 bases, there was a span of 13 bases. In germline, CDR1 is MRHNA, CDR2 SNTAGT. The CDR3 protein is CASRGQGSNIQYF. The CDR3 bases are TGTGCCAGCAGGGGACAAGGCTCGAACATTCAGTACTTC.

DNA for the CDR3: TGTGCCAGCAGCTCAGACCAGGCGGGTGGCTACACCTTC. It codes for CASSSDQAGGYTF. The chain employs TRBV7-2 and TRBJ1-2; the D is unclear. This CDR3 comprises 13 residues. V was trimmed by 4 bases and J by 7 bases, leaving 13 bases between them. Germline CDR1 and CDR2: SGHTA and FQGNSA.